This entry lists 14 T cell receptor beta chains sequenced from one sample in a study of CXCR3-negative and CXCR3-positive naive CD8 T cells. All TRB cDNA libraries came from 5' RACE performed with UMI labels. No DNA is given; TCRdb re-called the 5' RACE reads and lists each CDR3 protein once. The table for this sample gives around 90,000 distinct CDR3 sequences. The source material was naive CXCR3- CD8+ T cells from blood. Subset here: CD45RO-CCR7+CD27+CD95- naive CD8+ T cells lacking CXCR3 (TNR3-). The source is a human donor in good health. Some clones in this sample may be carry-over from other donors' samples.

This chain uses TRBV29-1 with TRBJ1-2; absent DNA, TCRdb's TRBD1 call cannot be checked. This CDR3 spans 16 amino acids. Germline CDR1 is SQVTM and CDR2 is ANQGSEA. The CDR3 protein is CSVPNAIWTGGYGYTF.

The chain employs TRBV18 and TRBJ2-3; TCRdb lists TRBD1, though no DNA is available to test this call. CDR1 is KGHSH and CDR2 is LQKENI in the germline V gene. The CDR3 loop spans 17 amino acids. The CDR3 loop reads CASSPPPGQGAEDTQYF.

The chain is built from TRBV11-3 and TRBJ2-2. The CDR3 contains 14 residues. Looked up from germline, CDR1 is SGHNT and CDR2 is YENEEA. The CDR3 sequence is CASSLWMNTGELFF.

This sequence joins TRBV29-1 and TRBJ1-1; TCRdb selects TRBD1, and the lack of DNA leaves this call unchecked. CDR3 length: 13 amino acids. Germline loops: CDR1 SQVTM, CDR2 ANQGSEA. CDR3 protein: CSVEADSRTEAFF.

J is TRBJ2-2 and V is TRBV10-3; there is no DNA to check the TCRdb D call of TRBD2. The CDR3 contains 17 residues. Germline V gene lookup returns CDR1 ENHRY and CDR2 SYGVKD. The CDR3 sequence is CAISEFPGPSGTGELFF.

The rearrangement uses TRBV29-1 and TRBJ2-7; with no DNA, the TCRdb D assignment of TRBD2 cannot be verified. This CDR3 contains 13 residues. Germline V CDR1 and CDR2: SQVTM, ANQGSEA. CDR3 sequence reads: CSVLSPFGNEQYF.

The chain combines TRBV3-1 with TRBJ2-1; TCRdb names TRBD1, which stays unverified in the absence of DNA. Germline V gene data show CDR1 as LGHDT and CDR2 as YNNKEL (reference sequence). The CDR3 sequence is 13 residues long. CDR3 amino acids: CASSHSPSNEQFF.

The chain links TRBV7-9 to TRBJ1-1; TCRdb calls TRBD1, which cannot be checked without DNA. Germline loops: CDR1 SEHNR, CDR2 FQNEAQ (reference sequence). The CDR3 sequence is 17 residues long. CDR3 amino acids: CASSGSRDRGPGTEAFF.

V and J are TRBV6-5 and TRBJ1-4; TCRdb lists TRBD1, though no DNA is available to test this call. This CDR3 has 12 residues. Looked up from germline, CDR1 is MNHEY and CDR2 is SVGAGI. Here the CDR3 reads CASGDRGEKLFF.

CDR3 residues: CASSDGLAVMYNEQFF. This chain joins TRBV19 and TRBJ2-1; absent DNA, TCRdb's TRBD2 call cannot be checked. The germline CDR1 and CDR2 sequences are LNHDA and SQIVND (reference sequence). The CDR3 loop spans 16 amino acids.

This chain links TRBV7-9 with TRBJ1-2; TCRdb's D call of TRBD1 is untestable without DNA. The CDR3 is 16 residues long. Germline values: CDR1 SEHNR, CDR2 FQNEAQ (reference sequence). The CDR3 loop reads CASSLFGQGVNYGYTF.

CDR3 protein: CASSLIGSNYGYTF. The rearrangement links TRBV13 to TRBJ1-2. The CDR3 sequence is 14 residues long. Germline CDR1 is PRHDT and CDR2 is FYEKMQ (reference sequence).

The chain joins TRBV19 to TRBJ1-5; TCRdb picks TRBD1, but there is no DNA to check that call. CDR1 is LNHDA and CDR2 is SQIVND in the germline V gene (reference sequence). There are 16 residues in the CDR3. The CDR3 protein is CASTLSTAGFNQPQHF.

The chain combines TRBV14 with TRBJ2-1; the TCRdb D gene call, TRBD1, has no DNA to confirm it. In germline, CDR1 is SGHDN, CDR2 FVKESK. This CDR3 comprises 15 residues. The CDR3 sequence: CASSQDQFGNNEQFF.